Sequencing of this T cell receptor beta chain was carried out in a study of early T cells in non-severe SARS-CoV-2 infection. As for the study in general: Sequencing input comprised bulk RNA from unsorted whole blood; chain pairing was not available. Study-wide results and caveats: Matching with VDJdb favored anti-spike CD8 responses (missing private and CD4 specificities).

This clonotype was found many times. Its antigen is unidentified. Unique molecular identifiers were affixed to single, distinct cDNA molecules. TCRdb reanalysed the 5' RACE reads using MiXCR and keeps one entry per CDR3 protein. The data contain tens of thousands of distinct CDR3 sequences, about 8% of them seen just once; the ten biggest clones take up about 3.3%. The CDR3 runs 11 residues. V was pared by 10 bases and J by 8 bases, with 5 bases of the junction left unmatched. This TCR was recovered from an adult who was a healthcare worker with PCR-confirmed SARS-CoV-2 infection or an uninfected control (not recorded which). The sequencing input was whole blood. This chain connects TRBV12-3 or TRBV12-4 to TRBJ2-1; 7 bases fit TRBD1. CDR3 bases: TGTGCCACCAACAGGGGAGATGAGCAGTTCTTC. Translation: CATNRGDEQFF.